This T cell receptor (beta chain) was recorded in a study of blood T cell repertoires in COVID-19. Germline V gives CDR1 SGHNT, CDR2 YYREEE (reference sequence). This CDR3 has 16 amino acids. V shed 0 bases and J 7 bases; nucleotides not matched to a gene: 9. Exposed enrollees had met someone with a PCR-confirmed or clinician-diagnosed COVID-19 case at some point within the 2 weeks before study entry. TCRdb keeps only in-frame clones here, not all; method: immunoSEQ multiplex PCR. The sample holds approximately 380,000 clones, approximately 89% seen once. The sequence was collected from a woman aged 40-49 years who had been exposed to COVID-19. Sequencing was done on a sample of PBMCs or T cells enriched from blood (not recorded which). V usage is TRBV5-4 and J usage is TRBJ2-3, with 9 bases lining up with TRBD2. The CDR3 region is CASSLGGSGGSHTQYF. CDR3 in DNA: TGTGCCAGCAGCTTGGGGGGTAGCGGGGGTTCACATACGCAGTATTTT.